This T cell receptor beta chain was obtained from a study of blood T cell repertoires in COVID-19. In the study overall: The cDNA or gDNA used as material had been derived from T cells, B-cell-depleted T cells, or PBMCs.

Sequencing was performed with immunoSEQ multiplex PCR; in TCRdb, only in-frame clones are kept and a portion is missing. The data hold roughly 40,000 clones, with approximately 83% observed a single time. Trimming removed 0 bases at V and 0 bases at J, with 19 bases between. The CDR3 covers 19 residues. Per the germline V gene, CDR1 is SGDLS and CDR2 is YYNGEE. The V and J genes are TRBV9 and TRBJ2-1; D is possibly TRBD1 (6 bases). This receptor was obtained from a middle-aged man with active COVID-19. The material sequenced was peripheral blood. The CDR3 is CASSVGNRYPQGSYNEQFF. Here the CDR3 DNA reads TGTGCCAGCAGCGTAGGTAATAGATACCCACAGGGCTCCTACAATGAGCAGTTCTTC.